Each of the 25 T cell receptor beta chains below was sequenced from the same sample in a study of shared clonotypes between healthy human individuals. Produced via immunoSEQ multiplex PCR; TCRdb's table is partial and in-frame only. The data contain around 2,000,000 clones, just over 90% of them singletons. Naive CD8 cells, CD45RO-negative and positively selected for CCR7, excluded terminally differentiated effector memory CD45RA+ cells. Sequencing was performed on naive CD8+ T cells from PBMCs. The origin of the receptors is a man between 18 and 29 years old in good health. Some clones in this sample may be carry-over from other donors' samples.

This rearrangement joins TRBV7-9 to TRBJ2-3; TRBD2 matches at 8 bases. Germline V gene data show CDR1 as SEHNR and CDR2 as FQNEAQ (reference sequence). The CDR3 extends over 17 amino acids. The V gene end was trimmed by 4 bases and the J gene end by 2 bases; junction bases not matched to a gene: 11. The CDR3 spells CASSSLTRGGDTDTQYF. CDR3 coding DNA: TGTGCCAGCAGCTCCCTCACCCGGGGGGGGGACACAGATACGCAGTATTTT.

The gene calls are TRBV21-1 and TRBJ2-7. TRBV21-1 corresponds to a pseudogene. The CDR3 runs 13 residues. CDR3 sequence (DNA): TGTGCCAGGGGAAGGGCACCCTCCTACGAGCAGTACTTC. It encodes CARGRAPSYEQYF.

The V gene is TRBV5-4, the J gene TRBJ2-1; D is perhaps TRBD1 or TRBD2 (5 bases each). V lost 3 bases and J 4 bases, leaving 8 bases between the germline ends. The CDR3 totals 13 residues. Germline loops: CDR1 SGHNT, CDR2 YYREEE (reference sequence). CDR3 in amino acids: CASSWGRYNEQFF. The CDR3 region has the DNA TGTGCCAGCAGCTGGGGACGGTACAATGAGCAGTTCTTC.

The chain's CDR3 is CASSVQGGGQPQHF. Written as DNA, the CDR3 is TGTGCCAGCAGCGTACAGGGCGGGGGACAGCCCCAGCATTTT. The V and J genes are TRBV7-9 and TRBJ1-5, with D possibly matching TRBD1 (6 bases). The germline V and J ends were trimmed by 5 bases and 7 bases, with 15 bases remaining between them. Germline CDR1 SEHNR, CDR2 FQNEAQ (reference sequence). CDR3 size: 14 residues.

The CDR3 is CASKPNYRNEQYF. The CDR3 DNA follows: TGTGCCAGCAAGCCCAACTATCGGAACGAGCAGTACTTC. The genes are TRBV6-5 and TRBJ2-7, with unresolved D. The CDR3 loop spans 13 amino acids. Germline assignment: CDR1 MNHEY and CDR2 SVGAGI. The V gene lost 7 bases and the J gene lost 5 bases, with 15 bases spanning the gap.

The chain recombines TRBV9 with TRBJ2-2, with 9 positions matching TRBD2. The trim removed 0 bases at V and 4 bases at J, leaving 4 bases unmatched. This CDR3 contains 16 residues. Per germline, CDR1 SGDLS and CDR2 YYNGEE. The CDR3 loop reads CASSVGPSGVTGELFF. The CDR3 nucleotides are TGTGCCAGCAGCGTAGGGCCTAGCGGGGTCACCGGGGAGCTGTTTTTT.

Worth noting for this clone: Distinct nucleotide sequences in the sample also encode this CDR3. J is TRBJ1-1 and V is TRBV27; 8 bases fit TRBD1. The CDR3 consists of 13 residues. Trimming at V came to 6 bases and at J to 1 base, leaving 1 base not matched to a gene. Germline V gene data show CDR1 as MNHEY and CDR2 as SMNVEV (reference sequence). In nucleotides, the CDR3 is TGTGCCAGCAGCGGACAGGGGAACACTGAAGCTTTCTTT. Translated, it gives CASSGQGNTEAFF.

About this clone itself: The same CDR3 can be traced to other DNA sequences in this sample. V gene TRBV29-1 combines with J gene TRBJ2-7; TRBD1 matches 7 bases. CDR3 length: 13 amino acids. From germline, CDR1 is SQVTM and CDR2 ANQGSEA. Unmatched junction bases numbered 3, after V lost 4 bases and J lost 0 bases. The CDR3 protein is CSVVGTVSYEQYF. The CDR3 DNA reads TGCAGCGTTGTTGGGACAGTCTCCTACGAGCAGTACTTC.

The gene calls are TRBV7-9 and TRBJ1-2; D is perhaps TRBD1 (5 bases). The germline V gene encodes CDR1 SEHNR and CDR2 FQNEAQ (reference sequence). The CDR3 totals 18 residues. V gave up 1 base and J gave up 3 bases, with 21 bases separating them. CDR3 region: CASSLEFLGTAVDYGYTF. Here the CDR3 DNA reads TGTGCCAGCAGCTTAGAATTCCTGGGGACTGCAGTAGACTATGGCTACACCTTC.

V and J are TRBV19 and TRBJ2-1; 12 positions agree with TRBD2. Germline assignment: CDR1 LNHDA and CDR2 SQIVND (reference sequence). V lost 5 bases, J lost 4 bases, and 6 bases stayed unmatched. The CDR3 is 16 residues long. Here the CDR3 reads CASSRLAGGLYNEQFF. Written as DNA, the CDR3 is TGTGCCAGTAGTCGGCTAGCGGGAGGGCTGTACAATGAGCAGTTCTTC.

V is TRBV19 and J is TRBJ1-2, with D maybe TRBD1 (5 bases). This CDR3 is built from 16 residues. Between the trimmed V and J ends, which lost 5 bases and 0 bases, there was a span of 16 bases. Per germline, CDR1 LNHDA and CDR2 SQIVND (reference sequence). The CDR3 DNA is TGTGCCAGTAGTCCGGACAAGATTCCCTCTAACTATGGCTACACCTTC. Protein sequence: CASSPDKIPSNYGYTF. Looking up the rest from reference TRBV19 and TRBJ1-2 gives the full variable domain: DGGITQSPKYLFRKEGQNVTLSCEQNLNHDAMYWYRQDPGQGLRLIYYSQIVNDFQKGDIAEGYSVSREKKESFPLTVTSAQKNPTAFYLCASSPDKIPSNYGYTFGSGTRLTVV.

The V call is TRBV29-1, the J call TRBJ1-6, with 10 positions matching TRBD1. Germline values: CDR1 SQVTM, CDR2 ANQGSEA. The CDR3 spans 12 residues. Trimming at V came to 6 bases and at J to 10 bases, leaving 3 bases not matched to a gene. CDR3 nucleotide sequence: TGCAGCGTGGGACAGGGGAACTCACCCCTCCACTTT. Amino acids: CSVGQGNSPLHF. The full variable domain, with the rest looked up from reference TRBV29-1 and TRBJ1-6, is SAVISQKPSRDICQRGTSLTIQCQVDSQVTMMFWYRQQPGQSLTLIATANQGSEATYESGFVIDKFPISRPNLTFSTLTVSNMSPEDSSIYLCSVGQGNSPLHFGNGTRLTVT.

Concerning this clone itself: Other DNA sequences in this specimen translate into the identical CDR3. The chain carries TRBV27 and TRBJ2-7; 8 nucleotides line up with TRBD1. Germline assignment: CDR1 MNHEY and CDR2 SMNVEV (reference sequence). The CDR3 length is 14 residues. Germline trimming cut 3 bases from V and 2 bases from J; bases unmatched to any gene: 3. The chain's CDR3 is CASSFQGAPYEQYF. The CDR3, as DNA: TGTGCCAGCAGTTTCCAGGGGGCTCCCTACGAGCAGTACTTC.

The rearrangement uses TRBV9 and TRBJ1-2, with D maybe TRBD1 (5 bases). This CDR3 is built from 15 residues. CDR1 and CDR2 from the germline V gene are SGDLS and YYNGEE. V was shortened by 1 base and J by 4 bases, with 14 bases between the two germline ends. Here the CDR3 reads CASSVSGEWSYGYTF. The CDR3 DNA reads TGTGCCAGCAGCGTATCGGGGGAGTGGTCCTATGGCTACACCTTC.

The gene calls are TRBV7-9 and TRBJ1-5; D is unclear. Trimming pared 0 bases from V and 5 bases from J, leaving 8 bases between. Germline lookup yields CDR1 SEHNR and CDR2 FQNEAQ (reference sequence). The CDR3 length is 14 residues. CDR3 protein: CASSLAAGDQPQHF. The CDR3 DNA is TGTGCCAGCAGCTTAGCGGCGGGAGATCAGCCCCAGCATTTT.

CDR3 nucleotide sequence: TGTGCCAGTAGTATTTCTGGCGAGCAGTACTTC. This sequence encodes CASSISGEQYF. The chain joins TRBV19 to TRBJ2-7, with D hard to call. Germline assignment: CDR1 LNHDA and CDR2 SQIVND (reference sequence). Trimming removed 3 bases at V and 6 bases at J, with 6 bases between. This CDR3 has 11 residues.

The genes are TRBV7-3 and TRBJ2-2, with no clear D. This CDR3 is 12 amino acids long. Germline assignment: CDR1 SGHTA and CDR2 FQGTGA. Trimming removed 5 bases at V and 5 bases at J, with 6 bases between. The CDR3 protein is CASSPQTGELFF. The DNA of the CDR3 is TGTGCCAGCAGCCCCCAAACCGGGGAGCTGTTTTTT.

The CDR3 DNA follows: TGTGCCAGCAGTTTATGGGTGTTCCAGGTGGGGACTGAAGCTTTCTTT. Its protein is CASSLWVFQVGTEAFF. The genes are TRBV28 and TRBJ1-1; D remains unclear. This CDR3 comprises 16 residues. Germline V lookup: CDR1 MDHEN, CDR2 SYDVKM. Trimming pared 0 bases from V and 5 bases from J, leaving 16 bases between. The full variable domain, completed using reference TRBV28 and TRBJ1-1, is DVKVTQSSRYLVKRTGEKVFLECVQDMDHENMFWYRQDPGLGLRLIYFSYDVKMKEKGDIPEGYSVSREKKERFSLILESASTNQTSMYLCASSLWVFQVGTEAFFGQGTRLTVV.

The chain joins TRBV13 to TRBJ2-7; D is unresolved. Germline V gene sequence: CDR1 PRHDT, CDR2 FYEKMQ (reference sequence). Trimming removed 0 bases at V and 3 bases at J, with 15 bases between. This CDR3 is 16 amino acids long. Written as DNA, the CDR3 is TGTGCCAGCAGCTTAGGGGGTCGTGGTCTTGTCTACGAGCAGTACTTC. It specifies CASSLGGRGLVYEQYF.

J is TRBJ1-1 and V is TRBV5-1; the match to TRBD1 covers 12 bases. The V segment lost 3 bases and the J segment 4 bases; nucleotides outside the gene matches: 10. The germline V gene has CDR1 SGHRS and CDR2 YFSETQ. This CDR3 spans 17 amino acids. Here the CDR3 DNA reads TGCGCCAGCAGCTCCACCGGGACAGGGGGCGTGAGCACTGAAGCTTTCTTT. Its protein is CASSSTGTGGVSTEAFF.

The chain has TRBV27 and TRBJ2-1; D tentatively fits TRBD1 or TRBD2 (5 bases each). Trimming took 1 base from V and 11 from J, leaving 18 bases between them. CDR1 and CDR2 from the germline V gene are MNHEY and SMNVEV (reference sequence). This CDR3 has 15 residues. DNA of the CDR3: TGTGCCAGCAGTTTATTCGGGGACCGTTCTCGGCAGCAGTTCTTC. Protein sequence: CASSLFGDRSRQQFF.

The V call is TRBV4-3, the J call TRBJ2-7; possible D gene TRBD2, 5 bases. Germline V lookup: CDR1 LGHNA, CDR2 YSLEER. This CDR3 contains 15 residues. Trimming cost V 1 base and J 0 bases, with 10 bases left between them. CDR3 in DNA: TGCGCCAGCAGCCAAGTTTGGGAGTACTCCTACGAGCAGTACTTC. Encoded protein: CASSQVWEYSYEQYF.

Here the CDR3 DNA reads TGCGCCAGCAGCCTGGACAGGGTCCACGAGCAGTACTTC. Its protein product is CASSLDRVHEQYF. The chain carries TRBV4-3 and TRBJ2-7, with TRBD1 identical over 8 bases. This CDR3 has 13 amino acids. Germline V gene data show CDR1 as LGHNA and CDR2 as YSLEER. Trimming removed 4 bases from V and 5 bases from J; junction bases left unmatched: 4.

The rearrangement uses TRBV6-5 and TRBJ2-1; TRBD2 aligns across 7 bases. In germline, CDR1 is MNHEY, CDR2 SVGAGI. The CDR3 totals 13 residues. Losses at the gene ends were 6 bases for V and 8 bases for J; bases not matched to a gene: 7. CDR3 protein: CASSPRGVDEQFF. As DNA, the CDR3 is TGTGCCAGCAGCCCCCGGGGGGTGGATGAGCAGTTCTTC.

J is TRBJ2-7 and V is TRBV2; D is perhaps TRBD1 or TRBD2 (5 bases each). The CDR3 totals 16 residues. V gave up 1 base and J gave up 1 base, with 14 bases separating them. CDR1 and CDR2 (germline): SNHLY, FYNNEI. The CDR3 DNA reads as TGTGCCAGCAGTGAAGTCTACAGCGGACAATCCTACGAGCAGTACTTC. It specifies CASSEVYSGQSYEQYF.